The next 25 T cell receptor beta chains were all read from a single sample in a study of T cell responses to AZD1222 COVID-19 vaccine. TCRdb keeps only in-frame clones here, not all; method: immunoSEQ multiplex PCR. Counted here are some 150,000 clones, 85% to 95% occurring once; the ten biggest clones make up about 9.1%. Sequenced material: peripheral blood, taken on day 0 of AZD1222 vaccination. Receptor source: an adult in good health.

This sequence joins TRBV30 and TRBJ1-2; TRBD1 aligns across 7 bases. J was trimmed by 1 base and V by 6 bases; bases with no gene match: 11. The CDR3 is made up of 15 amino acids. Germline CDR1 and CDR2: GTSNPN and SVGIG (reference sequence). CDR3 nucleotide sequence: TGTGCCTGCACGACAGGGTTTACCCTTAACTATGGCTACACCTTC. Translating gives CACTTGFTLNYGYTF.

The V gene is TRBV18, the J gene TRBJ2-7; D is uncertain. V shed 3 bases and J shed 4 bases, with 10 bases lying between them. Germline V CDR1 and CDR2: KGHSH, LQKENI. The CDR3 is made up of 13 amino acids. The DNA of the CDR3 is TGTGCCAGCTCACCCTCGGACGGTTACGAGCAGTACTTC. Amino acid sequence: CASSPSDGYEQYF.

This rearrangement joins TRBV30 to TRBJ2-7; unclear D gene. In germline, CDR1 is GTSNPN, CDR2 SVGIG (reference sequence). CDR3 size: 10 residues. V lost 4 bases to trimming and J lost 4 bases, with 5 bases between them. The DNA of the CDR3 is TGTGCCTGGATGGGGTACGAGCAGTACTTC. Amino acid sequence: CAWMGYEQYF. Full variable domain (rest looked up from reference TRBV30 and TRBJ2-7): SQTIHQWPATLVQPVGSPLSLECTVEGTSNPNLYWYRQAAGRGLQLLFYSVGIGQISSEVPQNLSASRPQDRQFILSSKKLLLSDSGFYLCAWMGYEQYFGPGTRLTVT.

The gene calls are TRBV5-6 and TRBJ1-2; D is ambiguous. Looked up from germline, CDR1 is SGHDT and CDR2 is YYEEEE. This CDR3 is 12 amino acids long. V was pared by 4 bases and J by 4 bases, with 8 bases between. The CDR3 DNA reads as TGTGCCAGCAGCCTGGAAAGCTATGGCTACACCTTC. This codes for CASSLESYGYTF.

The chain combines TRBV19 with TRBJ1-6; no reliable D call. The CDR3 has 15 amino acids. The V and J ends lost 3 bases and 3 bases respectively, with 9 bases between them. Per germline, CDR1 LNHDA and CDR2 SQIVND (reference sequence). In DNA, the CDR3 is TGTGCCAGTAGTATTGGCGGAATCTATAATTCACCCCTCCACTTT. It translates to CASSIGGIYNSPLHF.

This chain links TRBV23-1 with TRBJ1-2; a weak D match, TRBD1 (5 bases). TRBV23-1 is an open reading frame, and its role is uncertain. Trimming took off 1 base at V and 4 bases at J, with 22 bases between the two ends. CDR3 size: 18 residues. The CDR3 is CASSQFNRQGYALYGYTF. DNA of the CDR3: TGCGCCAGCAGTCAATTTAATCGCCAGGGATACGCGCTCTATGGCTACACCTTC.

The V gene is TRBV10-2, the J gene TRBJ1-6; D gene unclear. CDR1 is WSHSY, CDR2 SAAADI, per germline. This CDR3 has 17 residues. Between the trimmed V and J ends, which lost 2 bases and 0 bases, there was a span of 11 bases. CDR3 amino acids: CASSEVIRSSYNSPLHF. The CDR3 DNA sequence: TGCGCCAGCAGTGAGGTGATACGTAGCTCCTATAATTCACCCCTCCACTTT.

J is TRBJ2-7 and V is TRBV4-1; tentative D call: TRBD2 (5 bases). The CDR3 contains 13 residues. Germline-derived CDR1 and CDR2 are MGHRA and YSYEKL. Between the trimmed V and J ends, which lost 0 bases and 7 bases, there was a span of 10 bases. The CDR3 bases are TGCGCCAGCAGCCAAGATCCGAGGGAAGAGCAGTACTTC. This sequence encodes CASSQDPREEQYF.

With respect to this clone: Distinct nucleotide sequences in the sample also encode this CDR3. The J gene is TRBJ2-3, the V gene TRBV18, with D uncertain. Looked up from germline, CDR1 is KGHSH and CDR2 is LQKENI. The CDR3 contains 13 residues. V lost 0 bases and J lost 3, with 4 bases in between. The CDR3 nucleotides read TGTGCCAGCTCACCACCCTCGACAGATACGCAGTATTTT. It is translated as CASSPPSTDTQYF.

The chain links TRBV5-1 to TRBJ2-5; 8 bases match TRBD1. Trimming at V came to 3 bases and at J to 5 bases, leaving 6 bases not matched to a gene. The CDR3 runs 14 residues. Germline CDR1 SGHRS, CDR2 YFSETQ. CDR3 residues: CASSSEDRVETQYF. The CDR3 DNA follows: TGCGCCAGCAGCTCTGAGGACAGGGTCGAGACCCAGTACTTC.

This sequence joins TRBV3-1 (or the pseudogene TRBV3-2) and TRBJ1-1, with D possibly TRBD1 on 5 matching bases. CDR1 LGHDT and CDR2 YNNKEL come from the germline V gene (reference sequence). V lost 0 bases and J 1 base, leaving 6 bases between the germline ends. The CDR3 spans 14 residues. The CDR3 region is CASSQDTGNTEAFF. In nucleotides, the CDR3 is TGTGCCAGCAGCCAAGATACAGGGAACACTGAAGCTTTCTTT.

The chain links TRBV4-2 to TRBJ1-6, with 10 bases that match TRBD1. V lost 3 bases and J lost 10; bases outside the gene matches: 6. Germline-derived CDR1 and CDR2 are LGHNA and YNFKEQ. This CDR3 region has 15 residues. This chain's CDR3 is CASSQAGTGESPLHF. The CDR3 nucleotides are TGTGCCAGCAGCCAGGCCGGGACAGGGGAATCACCCCTCCACTTT.

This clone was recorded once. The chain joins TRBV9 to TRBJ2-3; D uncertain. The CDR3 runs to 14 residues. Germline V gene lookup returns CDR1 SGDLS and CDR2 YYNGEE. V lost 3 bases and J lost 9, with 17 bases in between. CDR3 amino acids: CASSAPSDQFTQYF. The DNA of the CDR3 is TGTGCCAGCAGCGCCCCCTCTGACCAATTCACGCAGTATTTT.

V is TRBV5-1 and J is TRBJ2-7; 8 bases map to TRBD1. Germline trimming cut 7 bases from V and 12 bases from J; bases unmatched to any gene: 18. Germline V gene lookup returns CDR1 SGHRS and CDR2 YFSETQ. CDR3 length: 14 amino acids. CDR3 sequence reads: CASATGTGGIKPYF. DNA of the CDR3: TGCGCCAGCGCGACCGGGACAGGAGGGATAAAGCCGTACTTC. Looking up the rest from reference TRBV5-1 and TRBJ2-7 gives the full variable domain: KAGVTQTPRYLIKTRGQQVTLSCSPISGHRSVSWYQQTPGQGLQFLFEYFSETQRNKGNFPGRFSGRQFSNSRSEMNVSTLELGDSALYLCASATGTGGIKPYFGPGTRLTVT.

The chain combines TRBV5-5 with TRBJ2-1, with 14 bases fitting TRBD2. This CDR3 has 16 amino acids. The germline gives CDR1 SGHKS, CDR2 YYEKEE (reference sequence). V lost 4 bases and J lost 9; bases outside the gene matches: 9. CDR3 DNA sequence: TGTGCCAGCAGCACAACGAGGACTAGCGGGGGGATTGAGCAGTTCTTC. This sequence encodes CASSTTRTSGGIEQFF.

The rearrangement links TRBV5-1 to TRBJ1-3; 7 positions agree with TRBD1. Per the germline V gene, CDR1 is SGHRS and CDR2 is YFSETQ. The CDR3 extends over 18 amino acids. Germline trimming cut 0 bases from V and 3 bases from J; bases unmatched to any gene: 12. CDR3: CASSLEGQRIMGGNTIYF. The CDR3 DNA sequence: TGCGCCAGCAGCTTGGAGGGACAGCGGATTATGGGTGGAAACACCATATATTTT. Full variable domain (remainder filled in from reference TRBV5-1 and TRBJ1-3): KAGVTQTPRYLIKTRGQQVTLSCSPISGHRSVSWYQQTPGQGLQFLFEYFSETQRNKGNFPGRFSGRQFSNSRSEMNVSTLELGDSALYLCASSLEGQRIMGGNTIYFGEGSWLTVV.

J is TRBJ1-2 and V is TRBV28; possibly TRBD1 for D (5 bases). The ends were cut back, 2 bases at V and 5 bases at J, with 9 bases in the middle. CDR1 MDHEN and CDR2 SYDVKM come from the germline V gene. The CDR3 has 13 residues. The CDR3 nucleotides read TGTGCCAGCAGTTTAGCCAGGGTTTATGGCTACACCTTC. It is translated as CASSLARVYGYTF.

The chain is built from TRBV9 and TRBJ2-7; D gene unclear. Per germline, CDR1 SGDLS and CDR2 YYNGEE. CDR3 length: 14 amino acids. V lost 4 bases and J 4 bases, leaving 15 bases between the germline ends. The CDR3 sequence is CASSPRHDLYEQYF. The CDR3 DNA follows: TGTGCCAGCAGCCCACGACACGATTTATACGAGCAGTACTTC.

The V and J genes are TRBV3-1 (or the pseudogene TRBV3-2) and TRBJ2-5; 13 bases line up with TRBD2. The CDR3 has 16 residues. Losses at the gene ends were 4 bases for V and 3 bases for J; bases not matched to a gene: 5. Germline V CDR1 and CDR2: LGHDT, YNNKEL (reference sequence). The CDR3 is CASSLLAGGTKETQYF. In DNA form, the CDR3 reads TGTGCCAGCAGCCTACTAGCGGGGGGGACGAAAGAGACCCAGTACTTC.

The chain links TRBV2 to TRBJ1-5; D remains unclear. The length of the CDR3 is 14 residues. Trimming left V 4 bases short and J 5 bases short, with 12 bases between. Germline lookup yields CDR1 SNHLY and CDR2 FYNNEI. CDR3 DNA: TGTGCCAGCAGTGTTAGGGCACAATATCAGCCCCAGCATTTT. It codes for CASSVRAQYQPQHF.

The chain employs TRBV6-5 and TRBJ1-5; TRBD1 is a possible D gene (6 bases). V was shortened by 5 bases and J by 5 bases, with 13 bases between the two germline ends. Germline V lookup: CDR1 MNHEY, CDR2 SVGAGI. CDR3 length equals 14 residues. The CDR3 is CASSPRGTYQPQHF. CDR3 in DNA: TGTGCCAGCAGTCCCAGGGGAACCTATCAGCCCCAGCATTTT.

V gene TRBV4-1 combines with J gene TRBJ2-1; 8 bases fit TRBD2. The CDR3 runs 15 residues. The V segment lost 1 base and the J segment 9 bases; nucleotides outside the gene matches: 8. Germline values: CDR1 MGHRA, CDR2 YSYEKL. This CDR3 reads CASSQVTGGLTEQFF. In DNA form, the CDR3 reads TGCGCCAGCAGCCAAGTCACGGGGGGGCTCACTGAGCAGTTCTTC.

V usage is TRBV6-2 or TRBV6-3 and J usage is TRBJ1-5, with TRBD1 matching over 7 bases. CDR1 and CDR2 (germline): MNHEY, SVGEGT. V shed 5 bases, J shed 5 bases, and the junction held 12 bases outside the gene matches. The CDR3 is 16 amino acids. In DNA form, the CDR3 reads TGTGCCAGCAGTCTGGGGACCCGAAGGGGGCATCAGCCCCAGCATTTT. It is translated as CASSLGTRRGHQPQHF.

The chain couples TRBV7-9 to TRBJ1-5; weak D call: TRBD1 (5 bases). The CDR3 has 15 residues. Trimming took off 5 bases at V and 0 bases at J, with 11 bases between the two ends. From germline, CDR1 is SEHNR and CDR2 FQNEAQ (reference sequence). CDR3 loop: CASSEGTASNQPQHF. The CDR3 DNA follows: TGTGCCAGCAGCGAAGGGACGGCTAGCAATCAGCCCCAGCATTTT.

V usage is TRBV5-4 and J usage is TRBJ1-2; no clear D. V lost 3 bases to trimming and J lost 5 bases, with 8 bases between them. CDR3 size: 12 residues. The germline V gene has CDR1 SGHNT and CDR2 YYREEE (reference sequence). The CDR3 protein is CASSSPAYGYTF. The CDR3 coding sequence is TGTGCCAGCAGCTCTCCAGCATATGGCTACACCTTC.